This entry features one TCR beta chain sequence. What it binds is not known. The table came from immunoSEQ multiplex PCR; TCRdb's copy has only in-frame clones and leaves some out. Here the sample spans about 8,600 clones, 70% to 85% being singletons. This sample is drawn from a study of chemoradiotherapy in HPV16-positive cancers. Findings and limits, study-wide: During treatment, candidate HPV-specific clones and E7-related motifs expanded in tumor. HPV-specific T cells were functionally defined from only two HPV16-positive patients.

Repertoires were sampled repeatedly during chemoradiotherapy. The CDR3 is 14 amino acids. CDR1 SGHTA and CDR2 FQGNSA come from the germline V gene. V trimming: 4 bases; J trimming: 6 bases; junction bases outside the gene matches: 4. This sample was gathered from a patient who underwent chemoradiotherapy. The chain uses TRBV7-2 and TRBJ2-7, with 12 bases fitting TRBD2. The sequence derives from a human donor with HPV-associated anogenital cancer. The CDR3, as DNA: TGTGCCAGCAGCTCCCTAGCGGGGGGGCTCGAGCAGTACTTC. It specifies CASSSLAGGLEQYF. Together with reference TRBV7-2 and TRBJ2-7, the CDR3 gives the full variable domain: GAGVSQSPSNKVTEKGKDVELRCDPISGHTALYWYRQSLGQGLEFLIYFQGNSAPDKSGLPSDRFSAERTGGSVSTLTIQRTQQEDSAVYLCASSSLAGGLEQYFGPGTRLTVT.